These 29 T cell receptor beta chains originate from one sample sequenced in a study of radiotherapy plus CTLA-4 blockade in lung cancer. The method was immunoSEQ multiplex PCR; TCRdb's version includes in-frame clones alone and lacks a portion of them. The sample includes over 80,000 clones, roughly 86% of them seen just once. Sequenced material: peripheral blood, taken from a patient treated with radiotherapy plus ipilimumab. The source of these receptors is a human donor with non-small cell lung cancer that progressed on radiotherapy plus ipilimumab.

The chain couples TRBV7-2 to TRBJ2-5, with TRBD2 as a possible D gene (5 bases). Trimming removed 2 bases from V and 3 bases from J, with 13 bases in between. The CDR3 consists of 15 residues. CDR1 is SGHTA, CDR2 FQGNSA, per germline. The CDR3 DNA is TGTGCCAGCAGCTTATCTACTAGTGCGAAAGAGACCCAGTACTTC. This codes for CASSLSTSAKETQYF.

CDR3 in amino acids: CASSLALGGGPLHF. For the CDR3, the DNA is TGTGCCAGCAGCTTGGCCCTGGGGGGTGGCCCCCTCCACTTT. This rearrangement joins TRBV5-6 to TRBJ1-6; tentatively, D is TRBD1 (5 bases). From germline, CDR1 is SGHDT and CDR2 YYEEEE. CDR3 length: 14 residues. Trimming cost V 0 bases and J 13 bases, with 14 bases left between them. Full variable domain (outside the CDR3, taken from reference TRBV5-6 and TRBJ1-6): DAGVTQSPTHLIKTRGQQVTLRCSPKSGHDTVSWYQQALGQGPQFIFQYYEEEERQRGNFPDRFSGHQFPNYSSELNVNALLLGDSALYLCASSLALGGGPLHFGNGTRLTVT.

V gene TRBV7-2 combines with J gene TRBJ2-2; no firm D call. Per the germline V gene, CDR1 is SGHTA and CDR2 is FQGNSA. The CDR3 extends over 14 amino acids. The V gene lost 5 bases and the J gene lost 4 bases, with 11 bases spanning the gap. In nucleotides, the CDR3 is TGTGCCAGCAGCAGAGGTAGCAGCACCGGGGAGCTGTTTTTT. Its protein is CASSRGSSTGELFF. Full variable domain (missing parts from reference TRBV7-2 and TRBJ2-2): GAGVSQSPSNKVTEKGKDVELRCDPISGHTALYWYRQSLGQGLEFLIYFQGNSAPDKSGLPSDRFSAERTGGSVSTLTIQRTQQEDSAVYLCASSRGSSTGELFFGEGSRLTVL.

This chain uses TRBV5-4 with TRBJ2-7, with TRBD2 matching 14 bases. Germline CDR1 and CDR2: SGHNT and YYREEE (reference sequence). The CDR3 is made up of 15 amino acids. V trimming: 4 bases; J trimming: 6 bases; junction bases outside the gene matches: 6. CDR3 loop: CASSLPGLAGVEQYF. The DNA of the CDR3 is TGTGCCAGCAGCCTCCCGGGACTAGCGGGGGTCGAGCAGTACTTC.

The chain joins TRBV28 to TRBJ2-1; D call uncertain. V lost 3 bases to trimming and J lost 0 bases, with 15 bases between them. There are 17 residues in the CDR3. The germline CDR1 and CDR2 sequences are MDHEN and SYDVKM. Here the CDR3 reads CASSFPGFFASYNEQFF. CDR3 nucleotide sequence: TGTGCCAGCAGTTTCCCTGGCTTTTTCGCCTCCTACAATGAGCAGTTCTTC.

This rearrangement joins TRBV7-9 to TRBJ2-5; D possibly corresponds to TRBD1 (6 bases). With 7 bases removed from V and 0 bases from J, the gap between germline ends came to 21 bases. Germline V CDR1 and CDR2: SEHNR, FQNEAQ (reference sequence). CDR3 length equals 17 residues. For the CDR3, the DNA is TGTGCCAGCACGTCCGCCTCCGGGACAACGTACCAAGAGACCCAGTACTTC. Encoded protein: CASTSASGTTYQETQYF.

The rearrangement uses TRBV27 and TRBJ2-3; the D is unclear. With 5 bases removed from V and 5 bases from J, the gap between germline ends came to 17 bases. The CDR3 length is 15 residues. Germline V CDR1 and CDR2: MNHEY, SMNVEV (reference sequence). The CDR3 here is CASSLLWARKDTQYF. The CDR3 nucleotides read TGTGCCAGCAGTCTCCTATGGGCCCGAAAAGATACGCAGTATTTT.

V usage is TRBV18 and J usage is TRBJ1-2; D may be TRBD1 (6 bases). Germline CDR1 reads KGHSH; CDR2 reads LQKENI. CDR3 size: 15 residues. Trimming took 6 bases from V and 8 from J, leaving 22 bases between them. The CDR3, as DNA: TGTGCCAGCTCTAGGGACACCGCCACGCCCGGGGGCTACACCTTC. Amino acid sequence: CASSRDTATPGGYTF.

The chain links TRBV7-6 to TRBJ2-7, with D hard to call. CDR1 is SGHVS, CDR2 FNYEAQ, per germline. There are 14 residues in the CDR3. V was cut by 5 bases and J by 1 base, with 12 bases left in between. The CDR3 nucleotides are TGTGCCAGCAGCCCTGGCCCGGGTTCCTACGAGCAGTACTTC. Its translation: CASSPGPGSYEQYF.

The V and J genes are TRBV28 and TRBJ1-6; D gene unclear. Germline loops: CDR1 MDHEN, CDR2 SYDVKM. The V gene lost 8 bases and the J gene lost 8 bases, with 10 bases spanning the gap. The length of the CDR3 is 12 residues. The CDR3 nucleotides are TGTGCCAGCGGATGGCGCTATTCACCCCTCCACTTT. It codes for CASGWRYSPLHF.

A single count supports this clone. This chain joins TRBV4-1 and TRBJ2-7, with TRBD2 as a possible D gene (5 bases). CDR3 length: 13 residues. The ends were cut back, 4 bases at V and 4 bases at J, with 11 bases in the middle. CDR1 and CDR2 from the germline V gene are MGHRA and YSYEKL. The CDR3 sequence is CASSRLSGYEQYF. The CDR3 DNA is TGCGCCAGCAGCCGATTGTCGGGGTACGAGCAGTACTTC.

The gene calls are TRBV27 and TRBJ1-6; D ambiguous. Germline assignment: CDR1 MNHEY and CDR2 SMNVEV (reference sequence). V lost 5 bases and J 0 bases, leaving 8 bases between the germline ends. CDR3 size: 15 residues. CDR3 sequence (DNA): TGTGCCAGCAGTGGTGGGAGCTCCTATAATTCACCCCTCCACTTT. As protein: CASSGGSSYNSPLHF.

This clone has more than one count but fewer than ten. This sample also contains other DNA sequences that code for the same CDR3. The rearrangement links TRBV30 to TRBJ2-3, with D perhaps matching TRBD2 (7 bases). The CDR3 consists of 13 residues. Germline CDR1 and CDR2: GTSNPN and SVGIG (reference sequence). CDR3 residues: CASGRGGTDTQYF. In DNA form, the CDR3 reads TGTGCTTCGGGGAGGGGGGGTACAGATACGCAGTATTTT.

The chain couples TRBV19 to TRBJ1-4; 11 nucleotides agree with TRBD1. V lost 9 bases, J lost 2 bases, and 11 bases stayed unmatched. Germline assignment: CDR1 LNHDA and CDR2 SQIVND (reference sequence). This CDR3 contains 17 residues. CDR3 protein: CASGTGGRVLTNEKLFF. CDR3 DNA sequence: TGTGCCAGCGGGACAGGGGGAAGGGTGTTGACTAATGAAAAACTGTTTTTT.

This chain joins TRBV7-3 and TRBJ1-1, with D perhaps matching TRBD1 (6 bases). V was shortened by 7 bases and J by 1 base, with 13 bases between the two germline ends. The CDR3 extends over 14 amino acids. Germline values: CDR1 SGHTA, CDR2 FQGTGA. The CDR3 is CASKPGHQNTEAFF. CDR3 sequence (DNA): TGTGCCAGCAAGCCGGGACACCAGAACACTGAAGCTTTCTTT.

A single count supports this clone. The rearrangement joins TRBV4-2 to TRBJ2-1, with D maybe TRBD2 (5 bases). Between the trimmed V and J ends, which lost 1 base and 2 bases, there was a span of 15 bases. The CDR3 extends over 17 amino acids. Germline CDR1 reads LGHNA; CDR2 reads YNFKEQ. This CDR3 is CASSQGPTGGTYNEQFF. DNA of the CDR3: TGTGCCAGCAGCCAAGGCCCAACCGGAGGTACCTACAATGAGCAGTTCTTC.

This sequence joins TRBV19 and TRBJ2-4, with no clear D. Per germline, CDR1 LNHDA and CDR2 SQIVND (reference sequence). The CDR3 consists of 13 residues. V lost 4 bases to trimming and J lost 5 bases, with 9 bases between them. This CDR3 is CASSTAVENIQYF. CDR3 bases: TGTGCCAGTAGTACCGCGGTGGAAAACATTCAGTACTTC.

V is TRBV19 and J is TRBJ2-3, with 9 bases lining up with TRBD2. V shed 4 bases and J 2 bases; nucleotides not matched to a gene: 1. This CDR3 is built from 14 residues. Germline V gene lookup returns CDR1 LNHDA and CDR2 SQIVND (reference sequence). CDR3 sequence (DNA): TGTGCCAGTAGTACTAGCGGGAACACAGATACGCAGTATTTT. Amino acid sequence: CASSTSGNTDTQYF. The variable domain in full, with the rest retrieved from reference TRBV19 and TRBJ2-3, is DGGITQSPKYLFRKEGQNVTLSCEQNLNHDAMYWYRQDPGQGLRLIYYSQIVNDFQKGDIAEGYSVSREKKESFPLTVTSAQKNPTAFYLCASSTSGNTDTQYFGPGTRLTVL.

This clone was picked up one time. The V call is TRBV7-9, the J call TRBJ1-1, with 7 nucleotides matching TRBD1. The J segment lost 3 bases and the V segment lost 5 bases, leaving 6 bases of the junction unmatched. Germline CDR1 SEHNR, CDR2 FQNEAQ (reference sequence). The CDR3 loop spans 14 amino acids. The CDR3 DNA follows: TGTGCCAGCAGCCCCCAGGACAGGCACACTGAAGCTTTCTTT. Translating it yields CASSPQDRHTEAFF.

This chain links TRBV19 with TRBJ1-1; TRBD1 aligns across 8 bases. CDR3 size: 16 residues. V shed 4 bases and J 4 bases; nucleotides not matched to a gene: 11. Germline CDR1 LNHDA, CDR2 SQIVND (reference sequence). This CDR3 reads CASSSRDRIKTTEAFF. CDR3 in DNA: TGTGCCAGTAGTAGTCGGGACAGGATTAAAACCACTGAAGCTTTCTTT.

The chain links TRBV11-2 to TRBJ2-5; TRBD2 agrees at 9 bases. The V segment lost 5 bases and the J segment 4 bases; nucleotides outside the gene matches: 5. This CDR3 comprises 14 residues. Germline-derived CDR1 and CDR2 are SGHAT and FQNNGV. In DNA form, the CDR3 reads TGTGCCAGCAGCCCCAAAGCGGGGGGAGAGACCCAGTACTTC. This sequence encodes CASSPKAGGETQYF.

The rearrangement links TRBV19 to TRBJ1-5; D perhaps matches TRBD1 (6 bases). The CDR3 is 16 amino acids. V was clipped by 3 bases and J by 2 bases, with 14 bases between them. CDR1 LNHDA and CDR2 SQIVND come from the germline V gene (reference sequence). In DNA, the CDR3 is TGTGCCAGTAGTATCGTACAGGGTGCGGGCAATCAGCCCCAGCATTTT. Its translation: CASSIVQGAGNQPQHF.

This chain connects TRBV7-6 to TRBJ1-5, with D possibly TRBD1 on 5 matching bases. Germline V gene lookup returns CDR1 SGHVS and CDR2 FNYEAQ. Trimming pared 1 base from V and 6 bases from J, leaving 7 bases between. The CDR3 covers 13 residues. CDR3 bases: TGTGCCAGCAGCTTAGGGGGGGGTCAGCCCCAGCATTTT. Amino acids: CASSLGGGQPQHF.

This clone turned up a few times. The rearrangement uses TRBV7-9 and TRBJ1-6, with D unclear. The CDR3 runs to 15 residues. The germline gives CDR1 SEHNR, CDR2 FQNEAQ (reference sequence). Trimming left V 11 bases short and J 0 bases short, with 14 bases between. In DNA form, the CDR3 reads TGTGCCTCGTCGCCGGGGAGCTCCTATAATTCACCCCTCCACTTT. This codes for CASSPGSSYNSPLHF.

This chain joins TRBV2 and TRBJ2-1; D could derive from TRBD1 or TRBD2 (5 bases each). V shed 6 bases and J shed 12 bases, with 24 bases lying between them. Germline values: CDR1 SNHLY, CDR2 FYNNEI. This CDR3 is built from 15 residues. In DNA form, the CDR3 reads TGTGCCAGCAGAACCCTCGGGGTTAGGGGTGAATGGCAGTTCTTC. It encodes CASRTLGVRGEWQFF.

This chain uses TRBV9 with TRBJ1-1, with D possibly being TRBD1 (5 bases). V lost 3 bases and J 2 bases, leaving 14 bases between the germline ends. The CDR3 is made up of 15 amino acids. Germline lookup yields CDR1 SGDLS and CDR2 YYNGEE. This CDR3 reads CASSALDTTNTEAFF. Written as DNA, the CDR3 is TGTGCCAGCAGCGCCCTGGACACAACAAACACTGAAGCTTTCTTT.

DNA for the CDR3: TGCGCCAGCAGCCAAGCGACTAGCGGGAGTGTCGCCTACAATGAGCAGTTCTTC. Amino acid sequence: CASSQATSGSVAYNEQFF. The chain recombines TRBV4-3 with TRBJ2-1; 12 bases fit TRBD2. The J segment lost 2 bases and the V segment lost 1 base, leaving 6 bases of the junction unmatched. CDR1 and CDR2 (germline): LGHNA, YSLEER. The length of the CDR3 is 18 residues.

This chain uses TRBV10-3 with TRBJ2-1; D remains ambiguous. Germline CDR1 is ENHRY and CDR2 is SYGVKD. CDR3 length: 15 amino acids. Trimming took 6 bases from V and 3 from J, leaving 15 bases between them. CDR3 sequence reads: CAISARPRGYNEQFF. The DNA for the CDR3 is TGTGCCATCAGCGCTAGGCCCCGCGGCTACAATGAGCAGTTCTTC.

DNA for the CDR3: TGTGCCAGCTCACCCCGGGGATACGAGCAGTACTTC. This encodes CASSPRGYEQYF. The chain employs TRBV18 and TRBJ2-7; perhaps TRBD2 as D (5 bases). Germline assignment: CDR1 KGHSH and CDR2 LQKENI. Trimming shortened V by 3 bases and J by 4 bases, and 7 bases separated the two germline ends. This CDR3 region has 12 residues. Together with reference TRBV18 and TRBJ2-7, the CDR3 gives the full variable domain: NAGVMQNPRHLVRRRGQEARLRCSPMKGHSHVYWYRQLPEEGLKFMVYLQKENIIDESGMPKERFSAEFPKEGPSILRIQQVVRGDSAAYFCASSPRGYEQYFGPGTRLTVT.